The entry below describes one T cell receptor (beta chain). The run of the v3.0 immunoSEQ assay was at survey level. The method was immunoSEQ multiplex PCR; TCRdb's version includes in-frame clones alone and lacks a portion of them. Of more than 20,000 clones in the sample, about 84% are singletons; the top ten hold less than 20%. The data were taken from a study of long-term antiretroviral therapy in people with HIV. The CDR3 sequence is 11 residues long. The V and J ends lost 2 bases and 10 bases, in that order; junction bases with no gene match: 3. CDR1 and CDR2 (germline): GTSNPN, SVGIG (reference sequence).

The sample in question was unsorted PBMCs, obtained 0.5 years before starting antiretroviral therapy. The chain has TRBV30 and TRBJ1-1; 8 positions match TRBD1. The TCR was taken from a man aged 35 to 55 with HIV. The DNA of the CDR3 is TGTGCCTGGAGTACCACAGGGGGAGCTTTCTTT. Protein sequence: CAWSTTGGAFF.